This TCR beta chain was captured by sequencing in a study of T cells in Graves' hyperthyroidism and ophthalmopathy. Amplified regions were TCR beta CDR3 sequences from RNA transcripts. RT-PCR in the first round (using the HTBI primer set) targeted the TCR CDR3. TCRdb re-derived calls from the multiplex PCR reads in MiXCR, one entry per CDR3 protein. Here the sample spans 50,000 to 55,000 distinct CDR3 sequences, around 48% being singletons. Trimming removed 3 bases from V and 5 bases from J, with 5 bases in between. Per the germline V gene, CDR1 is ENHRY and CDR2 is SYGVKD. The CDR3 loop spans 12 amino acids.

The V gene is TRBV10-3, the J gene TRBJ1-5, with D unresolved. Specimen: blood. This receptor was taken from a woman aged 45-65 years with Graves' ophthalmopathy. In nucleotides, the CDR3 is TGTGCCATCAGTGAATGGGATCAGCCCCAGCATTTT. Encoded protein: CAISEWDQPQHF.